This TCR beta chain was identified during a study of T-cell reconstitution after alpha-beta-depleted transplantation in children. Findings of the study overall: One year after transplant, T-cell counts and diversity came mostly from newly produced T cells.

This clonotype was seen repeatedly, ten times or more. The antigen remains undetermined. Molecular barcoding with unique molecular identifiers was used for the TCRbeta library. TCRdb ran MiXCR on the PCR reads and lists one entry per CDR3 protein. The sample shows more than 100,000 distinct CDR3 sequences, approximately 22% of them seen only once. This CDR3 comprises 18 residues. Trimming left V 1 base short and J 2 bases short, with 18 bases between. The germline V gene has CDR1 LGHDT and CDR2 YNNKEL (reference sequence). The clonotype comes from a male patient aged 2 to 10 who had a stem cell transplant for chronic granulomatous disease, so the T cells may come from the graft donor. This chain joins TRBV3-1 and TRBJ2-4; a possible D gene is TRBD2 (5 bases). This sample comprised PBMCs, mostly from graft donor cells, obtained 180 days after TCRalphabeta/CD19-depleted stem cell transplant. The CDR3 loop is CASSQGYLAEVTKNIQYF. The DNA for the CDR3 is TGTGCCAGCAGCCAAGGATACCTTGCGGAGGTAACCAAAAACATTCAGTACTTC. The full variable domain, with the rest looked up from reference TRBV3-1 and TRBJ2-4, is DTAVSQTPKYLVTQMGNDKSIKCEQNLGHDTMYWYKQDSKKFLKIMFSYNNKELIINETVPNRFSPKSPDKAHLNLHINSLELGDSAVYFCASSQGYLAEVTKNIQYFGAGTRLSVL.